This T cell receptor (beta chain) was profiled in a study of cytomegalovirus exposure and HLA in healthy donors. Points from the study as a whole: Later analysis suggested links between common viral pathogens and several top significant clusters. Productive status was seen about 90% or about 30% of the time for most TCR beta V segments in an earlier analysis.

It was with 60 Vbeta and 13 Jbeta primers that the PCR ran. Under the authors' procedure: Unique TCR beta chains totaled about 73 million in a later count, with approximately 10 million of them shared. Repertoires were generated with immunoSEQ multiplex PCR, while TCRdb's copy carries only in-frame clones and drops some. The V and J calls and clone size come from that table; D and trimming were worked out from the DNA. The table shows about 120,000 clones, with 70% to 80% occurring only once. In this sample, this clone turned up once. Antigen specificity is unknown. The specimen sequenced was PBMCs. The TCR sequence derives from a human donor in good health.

CDR3 protein: CASSRLAGSSYEQYF. The CDR3 DNA follows: TGTGCCAGTAGTAGACTAGCGGGGAGTTCCTACGAGCAGTACTTC. This sequence joins TRBV19 and TRBJ2-7; 11 bases agree with TRBD2. Germline values: CDR1 LNHDA, CDR2 SQIVND (reference sequence). The length of the CDR3 is 15 residues. With 4 bases clipped from V and 1 base from J, the junction kept 3 bases outside the gene matches.